These 5 T cell receptor beta chains were sequenced from one sample in a study of T cell responses to AZD1222 COVID-19 vaccine. The data were produced by immunoSEQ multiplex PCR, yet TCRdb's version contains in-frame clones alone and is incomplete. The data hold some 120,000 clones, with approximately 85% observed a single time. The specimen comprised peripheral blood, sampled 28 days after the second AZD1222 dose. These receptors were taken from an adult who received the AZD1222 COVID-19 vaccine.

The chain carries TRBV4-1 and TRBJ1-5, with unresolved D. The CDR3 contains 13 residues. V was clipped by 0 bases and J by 8 bases, with 8 bases between them. Germline CDR1 MGHRA, CDR2 YSYEKL. CDR3 DNA sequence: TGCGCCAGCAGCCAAGATGTATACGAGCCCCAGCATTTT. Its translation is CASSQDVYEPQHF.

DNA of the CDR3: TGTGCCAGCGGCTTGTCAGGCGGCTATGGCTACACCTTC. This gives the protein CASGLSGGYGYTF. The chain is built from TRBV19 and TRBJ1-2; D ambiguous. The V end was cut by 9 bases, the J end by 4 bases, with 15 bases between. Germline values: CDR1 LNHDA, CDR2 SQIVND (reference sequence). The CDR3 sequence is 13 residues long.

The CDR3 bases are TGTGCCAGCAGCAAAGTTGGGGGTGGTAGGGGACAACTTAGTTCACCCCTCCACTTT. Protein sequence: CASSKVGGGRGQLSSPLHF. V is TRBV21-1 and J is TRBJ1-6; whether TRBD1, the table's D call, matches the DNA was not checked. TRBV21-1 is assigned pseudogene status. The CDR3 contains 19 residues.

V and J are TRBV24-1 and TRBJ2-3; no firm D call. V was shortened by 5 bases and J by 5 bases, with 10 bases between the two germline ends. Germline values: CDR1 KGHDR, CDR2 SFDVKD. This CDR3 has 13 amino acids. CDR3 coding DNA: TGTGCCACCAGTGGTTTATACGTAGATACGCAGTATTTT. The encoded protein is CATSGLYVDTQYF.

This chain joins TRBV28 and TRBJ1-1; D is undetermined. CDR1 MDHEN and CDR2 SYDVKM come from the germline V gene. The CDR3 spans 13 residues. V was cut by 6 bases and J by 6 bases, with 14 bases left in between. The CDR3 region is CASRTHKGSEAFF. Here the CDR3 DNA reads TGTGCCAGCAGAACCCATAAGGGTTCTGAAGCTTTCTTT.